This TCR beta chain is drawn from a study of cytomegalovirus exposure and HLA in healthy donors. The study ran its PCR with 60 Vbeta and 13 Jbeta primers. Some clones are missing from TCRdb's copy, which holds only in-frame ones; the method was immunoSEQ multiplex PCR. The sample holds 190,000 or so clones, more than 75% seen once. Turning to this clone: As yet, its antigen is unknown.

Study conclusions and caveats: Some V segments, including TRBV6-2 and TRBV6-3, were excluded as indistinguishable. When analyzed later, the rates of TCR association showed variation by HLA locus, with DRB1 the most and HLA-C the fewest.

The length of the CDR3 is 17 residues. Trimming shortened V by 0 bases and J by 9 bases, and 21 bases separated the two germline ends. Germline CDR1 and CDR2: LGHNA and YSLEER. Nominally healthy donors provided the samples, though records likely missed some immune exposures. The chain has TRBV4-3 and TRBJ1-5; perhaps TRBD1 as D (6 bases). The specimen was PBMCs. The clonotype originates from a male donor in good health and CMV-seropositive. The CDR3 region is CASSQEVAGAFGWPQHF. The CDR3 DNA is TGCGCCAGCAGCCAAGAAGTGGCAGGGGCCTTTGGGTGGCCCCAGCATTTT.